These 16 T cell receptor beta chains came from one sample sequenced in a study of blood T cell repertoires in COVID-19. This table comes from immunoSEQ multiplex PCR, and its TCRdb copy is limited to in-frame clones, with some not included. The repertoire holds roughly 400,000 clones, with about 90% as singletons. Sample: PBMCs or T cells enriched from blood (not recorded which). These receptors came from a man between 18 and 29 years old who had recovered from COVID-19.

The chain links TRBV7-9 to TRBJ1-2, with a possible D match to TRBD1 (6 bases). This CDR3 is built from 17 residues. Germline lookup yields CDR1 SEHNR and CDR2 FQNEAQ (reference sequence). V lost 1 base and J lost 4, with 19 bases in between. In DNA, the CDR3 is TGTGCCAGCAGCTTAGTGTATAAACAGGGAATCACCTATGGCTACACCTTC. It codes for CASSLVYKQGITYGYTF.

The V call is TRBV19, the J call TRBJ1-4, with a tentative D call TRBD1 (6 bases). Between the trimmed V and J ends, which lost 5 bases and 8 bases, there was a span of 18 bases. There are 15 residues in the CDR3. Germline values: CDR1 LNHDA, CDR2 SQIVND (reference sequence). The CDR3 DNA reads TGTGCCAGTAGTTCAGGACAGACCCAAGGGGAAAAACTGTTTTTT. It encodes CASSSGQTQGEKLFF.

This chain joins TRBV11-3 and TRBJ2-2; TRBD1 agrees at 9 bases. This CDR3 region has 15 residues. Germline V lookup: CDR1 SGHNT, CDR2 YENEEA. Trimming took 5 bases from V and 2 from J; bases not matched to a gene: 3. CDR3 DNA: TGTGCCAGCAGCCACACAGGGGGCAACACCGGGGAGCTGTTTTTT. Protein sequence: CASSHTGGNTGELFF.

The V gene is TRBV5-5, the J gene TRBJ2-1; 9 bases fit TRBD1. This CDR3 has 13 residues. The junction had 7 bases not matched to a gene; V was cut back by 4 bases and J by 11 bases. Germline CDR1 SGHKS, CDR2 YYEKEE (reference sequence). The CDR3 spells CASSGGQGSKQFF. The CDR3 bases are TGTGCCAGCAGCGGGGGACAGGGCTCGAAGCAGTTCTTC.

CDR3 amino acids: CASSLSSDNSGNTIYF. The CDR3 region has the DNA TGTGCCAGCAGCTTATCATCAGATAACTCTGGAAACACCATATATTTT. The J gene is TRBJ1-3, the V gene TRBV11-2; D remains unclear. Germline V lookup: CDR1 SGHAT, CDR2 FQNNGV. CDR3 size: 16 residues. Trimming took 2 bases from V and 0 from J, leaving 11 bases between them.

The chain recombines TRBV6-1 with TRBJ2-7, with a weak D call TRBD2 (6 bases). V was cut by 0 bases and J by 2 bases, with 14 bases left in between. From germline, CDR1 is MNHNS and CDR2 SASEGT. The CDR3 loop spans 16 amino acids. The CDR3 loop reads CASSEARRVPPYEQYF. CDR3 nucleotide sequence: TGTGCCAGCAGTGAAGCGCGGAGGGTACCACCCTACGAGCAGTACTTC.

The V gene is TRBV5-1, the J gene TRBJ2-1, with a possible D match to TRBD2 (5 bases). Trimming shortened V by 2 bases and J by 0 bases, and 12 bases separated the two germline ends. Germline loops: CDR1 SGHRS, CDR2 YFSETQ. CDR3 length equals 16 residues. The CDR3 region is CASSFTSGSSYNEQFF. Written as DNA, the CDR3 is TGCGCCAGCAGCTTTACCAGCGGTAGCTCCTACAATGAGCAGTTCTTC.

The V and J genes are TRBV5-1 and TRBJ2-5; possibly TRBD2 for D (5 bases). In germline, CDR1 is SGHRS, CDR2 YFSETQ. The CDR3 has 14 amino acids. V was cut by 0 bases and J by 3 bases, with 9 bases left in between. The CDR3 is CASSLAGVKETQYF. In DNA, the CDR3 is TGCGCCAGCAGCTTGGCCGGGGTAAAAGAGACCCAGTACTTC. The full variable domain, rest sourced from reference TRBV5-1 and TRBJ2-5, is KAGVTQTPRYLIKTRGQQVTLSCSPISGHRSVSWYQQTPGQGLQFLFEYFSETQRNKGNFPGRFSGRQFSNSRSEMNVSTLELGDSALYLCASSLAGVKETQYFGPGTRLLVL.

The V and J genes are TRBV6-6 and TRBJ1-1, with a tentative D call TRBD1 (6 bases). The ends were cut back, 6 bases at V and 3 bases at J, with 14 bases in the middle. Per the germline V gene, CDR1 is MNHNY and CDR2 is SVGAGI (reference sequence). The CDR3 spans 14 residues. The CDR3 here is CASRTQGRDTEAFF. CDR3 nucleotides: TGTGCCAGCAGAACACAGGGCAGAGACACTGAAGCTTTCTTT.

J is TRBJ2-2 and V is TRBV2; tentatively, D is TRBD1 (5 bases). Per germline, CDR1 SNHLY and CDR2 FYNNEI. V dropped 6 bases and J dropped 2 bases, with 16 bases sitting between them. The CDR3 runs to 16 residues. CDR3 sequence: CASSKLTAKNTGELFF. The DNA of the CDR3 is TGTGCCAGCAGCAAACTGACAGCTAAAAACACCGGGGAGCTGTTTTTT.

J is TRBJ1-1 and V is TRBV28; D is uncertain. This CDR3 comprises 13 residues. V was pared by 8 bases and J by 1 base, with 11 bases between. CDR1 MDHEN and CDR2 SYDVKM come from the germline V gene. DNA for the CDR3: TGTGCCAGCGAAACCGCGGCGAACACTGAAGCTTTCTTT. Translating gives CASETAANTEAFF.

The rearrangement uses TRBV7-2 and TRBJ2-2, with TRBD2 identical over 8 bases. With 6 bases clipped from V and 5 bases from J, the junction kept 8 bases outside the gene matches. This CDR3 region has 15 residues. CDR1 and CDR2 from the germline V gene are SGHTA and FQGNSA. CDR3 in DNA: TGTGCCAGCAGGACGGGGGGGCCCTGGACCGGGGAGCTGTTTTTT. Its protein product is CASRTGGPWTGELFF.

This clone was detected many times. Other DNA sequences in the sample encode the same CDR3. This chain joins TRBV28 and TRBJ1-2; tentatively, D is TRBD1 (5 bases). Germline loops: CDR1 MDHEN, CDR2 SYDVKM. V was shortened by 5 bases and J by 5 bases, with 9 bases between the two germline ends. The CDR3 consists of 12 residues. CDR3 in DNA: TGTGCCAGCAGTCAGACAGATTATGGCTACACCTTC. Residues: CASSQTDYGYTF.

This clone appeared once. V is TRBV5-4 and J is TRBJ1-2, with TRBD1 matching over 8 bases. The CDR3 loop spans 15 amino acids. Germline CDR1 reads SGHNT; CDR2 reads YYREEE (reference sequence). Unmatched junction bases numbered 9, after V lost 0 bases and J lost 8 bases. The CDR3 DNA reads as TGTGCCAGCAGCTTGGAGGGGACAGGTGAGAGAGGCTACACCTTC. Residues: CASSLEGTGERGYTF. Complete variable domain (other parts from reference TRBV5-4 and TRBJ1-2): ETGVTQSPTHLIKTRGQQVTLRCSSQSGHNTVSWYQQALGQGPQFIFQYYREEENGRGNFPPRFSGLQFPNYSSELNVNALELDDSALYLCASSLEGTGERGYTFGSGTRLTVV.

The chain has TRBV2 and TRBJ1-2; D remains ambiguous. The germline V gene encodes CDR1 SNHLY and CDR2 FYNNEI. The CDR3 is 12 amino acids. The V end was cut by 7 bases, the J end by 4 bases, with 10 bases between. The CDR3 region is CASTRVGYGYTF. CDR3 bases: TGTGCCAGCACGCGAGTCGGCTATGGCTACACCTTC.

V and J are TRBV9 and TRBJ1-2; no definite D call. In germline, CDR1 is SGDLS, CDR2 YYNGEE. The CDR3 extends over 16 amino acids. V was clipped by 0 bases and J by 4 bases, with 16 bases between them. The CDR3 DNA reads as TGTGCCAGCAGCGTAGCCCCGGAGGGCGACGTCTATGGCTACACCTTC. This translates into CASSVAPEGDVYGYTF. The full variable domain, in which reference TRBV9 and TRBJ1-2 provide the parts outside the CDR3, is DSGVTQTPKHLITATGQRVTLRCSPRSGDLSVYWYQQSLDQGLQFLIQYYNGEERAKGNILERFSAQQFPDLHSELNLSSLELGDSALYFCASSVAPEGDVYGYTFGSGTRLTVV.